The entry below describes one TCR beta chain. The antigen remains undetermined. The entry originates in a study of T-cell memory formation after mild COVID-19. Findings of the study overall: Some responding clones appeared in pre-infection memory, suggesting cross-reactive memory joined. A second wave expanding day 15 to 37 was CD4+-biased; contracting clones were balanced.

TCRdb itself ran the 5' RACE reads through MiXCR, one entry per CDR3 protein. The sample carries around 340,000 distinct CDR3 sequences, over 13% recorded once. CDR1 is SGHRS, CDR2 YFSETQ, per germline. This CDR3 is built from 15 residues. Between the trimmed V and J ends, which lost 0 bases and 2 bases, there was a span of 9 bases. The chain joins TRBV5-1 to TRBJ1-5; the D is unclear. This receptor was obtained from a man younger than 35 who had mild COVID-19 (a few samples of this study predate the infection). Cell type and time point are not known. Material for sequencing was PBMCs or a T cell subset sorted from them (not recorded which). The CDR3 bases are TGCGCCAGCAGCTTGGCAGGAAAAGGCAATCAGCCCCAGCATTTT. This gives the protein CASSLAGKGNQPQHF.